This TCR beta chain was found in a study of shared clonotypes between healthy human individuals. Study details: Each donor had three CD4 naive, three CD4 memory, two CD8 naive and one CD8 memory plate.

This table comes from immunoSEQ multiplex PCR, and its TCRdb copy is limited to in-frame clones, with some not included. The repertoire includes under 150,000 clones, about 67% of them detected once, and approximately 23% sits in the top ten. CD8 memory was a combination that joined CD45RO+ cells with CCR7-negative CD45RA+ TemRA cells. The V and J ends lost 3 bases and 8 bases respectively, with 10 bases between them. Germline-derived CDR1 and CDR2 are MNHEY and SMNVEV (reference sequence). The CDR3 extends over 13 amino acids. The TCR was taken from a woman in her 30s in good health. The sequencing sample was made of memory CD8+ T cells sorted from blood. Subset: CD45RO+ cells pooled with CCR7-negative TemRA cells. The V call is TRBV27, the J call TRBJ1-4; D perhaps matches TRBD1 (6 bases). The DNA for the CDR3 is TGTGCCAGCAGTTTTCAGGGGCAGGAAAAACTGTTTTTT. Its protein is CASSFQGQEKLFF.